The source of this TCR beta chain is a study of blood T cell repertoires in COVID-19. Study as a whole: From the United States, Italy and Spain came samples of acute and convalescent COVID-19.

Source study methods: Amplification of reference gene primers was used by the study to estimate nucleated cell counts. Some clones are missing from TCRdb's copy, which holds only in-frame ones; the method was immunoSEQ multiplex PCR. Clonal size and the V and J genes are those of that table, whereas D and trimming came from the DNA. The sample records 200,000 to 250,000 clones, around 86% being singletons. Germline V gene sequence: CDR1 SEHNR, CDR2 FQNEAQ (reference sequence). There are 14 residues in the CDR3. V gave up 6 bases and J gave up 0 bases, with 9 bases separating them. This clone was counted once.

The chain links TRBV7-9 to TRBJ1-3, with D unclear. Material for sequencing was peripheral blood. The sequence was collected from a man of 80 years or more with acute or convalescent COVID-19. CDR3 DNA sequence: TGTGCCAGCAGTCCCCTGGCCTCTGGAAACACCATATATTTT. Its protein product is CASSPLASGNTIYF.